One sample yielded the 5 T cell receptor beta chains listed below, sequenced in a study of blood T cell repertoires in COVID-19. Assay: immunoSEQ multiplex PCR; the TCRdb copy retains only in-frame clones and omits some. The sample has about 350,000 clones; about 90% are singletons. What was sequenced was PBMCs or T cells enriched from blood (not recorded which). These receptors were collected from a woman aged 30 to 39 who had recovered from COVID-19.

The chain has TRBV5-4 and TRBJ2-1; 16 bases are shared with TRBD2. The J segment lost 9 bases and the V segment lost 4 bases, leaving 10 bases of the junction unmatched. Germline CDR1 and CDR2: SGHNT and YYREEE (reference sequence). This CDR3 comprises 17 residues. CDR3 bases: TGTGCCAGCAGCCTGGCGGGGACTAGCGGGGGGGCAGCTGAGCAGTTCTTC. Its protein is CASSLAGTSGGAAEQFF. The whole variable domain, filled in from reference TRBV5-4 and TRBJ2-1, reads ETGVTQSPTHLIKTRGQQVTLRCSSQSGHNTVSWYQQALGQGPQFIFQYYREEENGRGNFPPRFSGLQFPNYSSELNVNALELDDSALYLCASSLAGTSGGAAEQFFGPGTRLTVL.

J is TRBJ2-5 and V is TRBV29-1; 9 bases are a match to TRBD1. The V segment lost 7 bases and the J segment 7 bases; nucleotides outside the gene matches: 7. The CDR3 runs 12 residues. Germline CDR1 SQVTM, CDR2 ANQGSEA. CDR3 protein: CSAGTGSTTQYF. The CDR3 coding sequence is TGCAGCGCAGGGACAGGGTCAACGACCCAGTACTTC.

This clone was observed a single time. The chain links TRBV5-4 to TRBJ1-6, with D possibly being TRBD1 (6 bases). Trimming pared 0 bases from V and 4 bases from J, leaving 8 bases between. The CDR3 totals 15 residues. Germline lookup yields CDR1 SGHNT and CDR2 YYREEE (reference sequence). The CDR3 coding sequence is TGTGCCAGCAGCTTGGCGCAGGGGTATAATTCACCCCTCCACTTT. It encodes CASSLAQGYNSPLHF.

V and J are TRBV7-9 and TRBJ2-3; 7 bases align to TRBD2. In germline, CDR1 is SEHNR, CDR2 FQNEAQ (reference sequence). Germline trimming cut 1 base from V and 4 bases from J; bases unmatched to any gene: 2. The CDR3 spans 14 residues. CDR3 sequence (DNA): TGTGCCAGCAGCTTAGGCGCGGGGGCAGATACGCAGTATTTT. Encoded protein: CASSLGAGADTQYF.

This chain uses TRBV10-3 with TRBJ1-1, with 12 bases fitting TRBD1. The CDR3 runs 17 residues. Looked up from germline, CDR1 is ENHRY and CDR2 is SYGVKD. V shed 4 bases, J shed 0 bases, and the junction held 6 bases outside the gene matches. The CDR3 protein is CAISGGGTGGLNTEAFF. In DNA, the CDR3 is TGTGCCATCAGTGGAGGGGGGACAGGGGGCCTGAACACTGAAGCTTTCTTT.